This T cell receptor beta chain appears in the sequencing data of a study of cytomegalovirus exposure and HLA in healthy donors. A multiplex PCR was run with 60 Vbeta primers and 13 Jbeta primers. The assay was immunoSEQ multiplex PCR, and TCRdb's table has in-frame clones only and misses some. The profile shows under 85,000 clones, approximately 68% of them singletons. This CDR3 comprises 16 residues. Germline CDR1 reads SEHNR; CDR2 reads FQNEAQ (reference sequence). Unmatched junction bases numbered 11, after V lost 3 bases and J lost 4 bases. Study-wide findings and caveats: Reports described diagnosis of cytomegalovirus status by the classifier as highly specific and sensitive.

This clone has only a few counts. The antigen is unknown. The sample consisted of PBMCs. The genes are TRBV7-9 and TRBJ1-2; 7 bases align to TRBD1. The receptor was isolated from a woman under 40 in good health and CMV-seronegative. The CDR3 region is CASSLANRGQSYGYTF. CDR3 coding DNA: TGTGCCAGCAGCTTGGCTAACAGGGGTCAAAGCTATGGCTACACCTTC.